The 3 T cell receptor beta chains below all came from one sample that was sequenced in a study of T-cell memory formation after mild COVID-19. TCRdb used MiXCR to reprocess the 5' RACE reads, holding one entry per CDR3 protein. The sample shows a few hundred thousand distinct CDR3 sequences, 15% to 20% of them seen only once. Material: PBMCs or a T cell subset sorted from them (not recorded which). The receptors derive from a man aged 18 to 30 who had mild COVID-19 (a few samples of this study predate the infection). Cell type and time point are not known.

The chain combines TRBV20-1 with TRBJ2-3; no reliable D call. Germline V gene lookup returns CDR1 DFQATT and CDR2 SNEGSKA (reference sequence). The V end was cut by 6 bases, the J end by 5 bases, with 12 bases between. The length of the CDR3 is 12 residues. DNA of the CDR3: TGCAGTGCGGAGAGCCGTGGAGATACGCAGTATTTT. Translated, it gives CSAESRGDTQYF.

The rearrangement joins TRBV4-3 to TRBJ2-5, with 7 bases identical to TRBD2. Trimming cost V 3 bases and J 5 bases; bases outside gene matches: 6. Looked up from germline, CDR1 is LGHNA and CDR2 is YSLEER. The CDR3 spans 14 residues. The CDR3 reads CASSHRGAGETQYF. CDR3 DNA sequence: TGCGCCAGCAGCCACCGAGGAGCGGGGGAGACCCAGTACTTC.

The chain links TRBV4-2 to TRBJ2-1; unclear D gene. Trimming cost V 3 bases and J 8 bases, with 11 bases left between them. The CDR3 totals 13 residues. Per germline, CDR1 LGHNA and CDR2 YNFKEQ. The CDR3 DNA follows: TGTGCCAGCAGCCACAGATCTCCCGATGAGCAGTTCTTC. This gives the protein CASSHRSPDEQFF.